Listed below are T cell receptor beta chains from one sample, sequenced in a study of follicular helper T cells after annual influenza vaccination. Method: immunoSEQ multiplex PCR; TCRdb's copy keeps in-frame clones and lacks some. This sample has about 9,900 clones, with around 82% found just once. Sequences were derived from CXCR5- memory CD4+ T cells sorted from blood, sampled 7 days after influenza vaccination. Receptors originate from an adult who received the influenza vaccine. CDR3s include the opening cysteine and the closing phenylalanine or tryptophan. Clone sizes are given selectively: once, few, many, or a class where the clone is expanded.

J gene	clone size	V gene	CDR3 protein
TRBJ1-1	.	TRBV5-5	CASSLGPLMNTEAFF
TRBJ1-1	.	TRBV10-3	CAISPTGNTEAFF
TRBJ2-5	.	TRBV2	CASILLTGYQETQYF
TRBJ1-1	.	TRBV30	CAWSSSMNTEAFF
TRBJ1-4	.	TRBV7-6	CASSSSSLGEKLFF
TRBJ2-7	.	TRBV7-8	CASSSTGGSSYEQYF
TRBJ2-7	few	TRBV11-2	CASSRDPKSAYEQYF
TRBJ2-3	.	TRBV10-1	CASSQGTSGSTDTQYF
TRBJ2-7	.	TRBV28	CASMSVGTGGLGEQYF
TRBJ2-3	.	TRBV5-1	CASSPTPGTDTQYF
TRBJ2-1	.	TRBV19	CASSSPAGVFSYNEQFF
TRBJ2-7	.	TRBV12-5	CASGLSEGGEQYF
TRBJ2-1	.	TRBV25-1	CASSAHGQQNEQFF
TRBJ1-2	.	TRBV5-6	CASSQQNYGYTF